This T cell receptor (beta chain) was sequenced during a study of T cell responses to AZD1222 COVID-19 vaccine. The method was immunoSEQ multiplex PCR; TCRdb's version includes in-frame clones alone and lacks a portion of them. The sample holds around 80,000 clones, around four fifths seen once. Findings and limits, study-wide: Two AZD1222 administrations were followed by greater Spike-specific TCR breadth and depth. Vaccine-related CD4 TCRs covered spike, predominating at 160-218 and 743-854.

As regards this clone: Its antigen is not identified.

Second-dose intervals near 4 or 12 weeks were combined. The CDR3 has 17 amino acids. In germline, CDR1 is MDHEN, CDR2 SYDVKM. V lost 0 bases and J 1 base, leaving 15 bases between the germline ends. Sample: peripheral blood, taken 28 days after the second AZD1222 dose. The gene calls are TRBV28 and TRBJ1-1, with a weak D call TRBD1 (6 bases). The receptor's source is an adult who received the AZD1222 COVID-19 vaccine. CDR3 region: CASSLWGGLVRNTEAFF. Written as DNA, the CDR3 is TGTGCCAGCAGTTTATGGGGGGGGCTAGTGAGGAACACTGAAGCTTTCTTT.